Each of the 25 T cell receptor beta chains below was sequenced from the same sample in a study of cytomegalovirus exposure and HLA in healthy donors. It was with 60 Vbeta and 13 Jbeta primers that the PCR ran. TCRdb keeps only in-frame clones here, not all; method: immunoSEQ multiplex PCR. The top ten hold around 3.9% of the sample, which has 95,000 to 100,000 clones, 75% to 90% seen once. Sequencing input: PBMCs. All receptors derive from a young man in good health and CMV-seronegative.

The chain has TRBV5-8 and TRBJ2-1, with TRBD2 matching 10 bases. There are 14 residues in the CDR3. Germline assignment: CDR1 SGHTS and CDR2 YDEGEE. V lost 4 bases, J lost 12 bases, and 10 bases stayed unmatched. The CDR3 loop reads CASSLGLAGVGQFF. CDR3 sequence (DNA): TGTGCCAGCAGCCTGGGGCTAGCGGGAGTTGGGCAGTTCTTC.

This clone has a handful of counts. V usage is TRBV20-1 and J usage is TRBJ2-1, with unresolved D. Trimming shortened V by 5 bases and J by 6 bases, and 8 bases separated the two germline ends. Per the germline V gene, CDR1 is DFQATT and CDR2 is SNEGSKA (reference sequence). The CDR3 length is 11 residues. The CDR3 DNA is TGCAGTGCTGCAGGCGTCAATGAGCAGTTCTTC. Translating gives CSAAGVNEQFF.

A single count supports this clone. The gene calls are TRBV9 and TRBJ2-1; TRBD2 matches 12 bases. The CDR3 length is 17 residues. Germline assignment: CDR1 SGDLS and CDR2 YYNGEE. V lost 0 bases, J lost 4 bases, and 5 bases stayed unmatched. The CDR3 region has the DNA TGTGCCAGCAGCGTAGATAGGACTAGCGGGGTATACAATGAGCAGTTCTTC. Residues: CASSVDRTSGVYNEQFF.

V and J are TRBV7-9 and TRBJ2-1; 7 bases map to TRBD1. Germline lookup yields CDR1 SEHNR and CDR2 FQNEAQ (reference sequence). The CDR3 length is 16 residues. The junction had 11 bases not matched to a gene; V was cut back by 5 bases and J by 4 bases. The CDR3 loop reads CASSGTDRRAYNEQFF. As DNA, the CDR3 is TGTGCCAGCAGCGGAACGGACAGGCGCGCTTACAATGAGCAGTTCTTC.

The chain combines TRBV5-1 with TRBJ2-1; weak D call: TRBD2 (6 bases). Trimming removed 1 base from V and 6 bases from J, with 8 bases in between. CDR3 size: 13 residues. Germline V gene data show CDR1 as SGHRS and CDR2 as YFSETQ. CDR3 protein: CASSLWGVNEQFF. Written as DNA, the CDR3 is TGCGCCAGCAGCTTGTGGGGGGTCAATGAGCAGTTCTTC.

The chain couples TRBV30 to TRBJ1-5, with TRBD1 identical over 9 bases. The V segment lost 1 base and the J segment 0 bases; nucleotides outside the gene matches: 7. This CDR3 has 17 amino acids. Germline V lookup: CDR1 GTSNPN, CDR2 SVGIG (reference sequence). CDR3 amino acids: CAWSAGQGILSNQPQHF. The CDR3 DNA follows: TGTGCCTGGAGTGCGGGACAGGGAATTCTTAGCAATCAGCCCCAGCATTTT.

The chain employs TRBV11-3 and TRBJ2-3; TRBD2 aligns across 12 bases. Trimming took 1 base from V and 3 from J; bases not matched to a gene: 2. CDR1 and CDR2 (germline): SGHNT, YENEEA. This CDR3 has 16 residues. CDR3 amino acids: CASSLGTSGETDTQYF. The DNA of the CDR3 is TGTGCCAGCAGCTTAGGGACTAGCGGGGAAACAGATACGCAGTATTTT.

On this clone itself: Additional DNA sequences in this sample encode the identical CDR3. The chain uses TRBV7-6 and TRBJ1-6; D is perhaps TRBD1 (5 bases). This CDR3 comprises 17 residues. Germline values: CDR1 SGHVS, CDR2 FNYEAQ. V lost 5 bases, J lost 5 bases, and 19 bases lay in between. CDR3 sequence (DNA): TGTGCCAGCAGCGCTGAATATAGGGGCAGTCATAATTCACCCCTCCACTTT. Encoded protein: CASSAEYRGSHNSPLHF.

V and J are TRBV18 and TRBJ2-3; possible D gene TRBD1, 5 bases. The CDR3 length is 14 residues. V gave up 3 bases and J gave up 3 bases, with 10 bases separating them. From germline, CDR1 is KGHSH and CDR2 LQKENI. CDR3 sequence: CASSPGQGTDTQYF. The CDR3 bases are TGTGCCAGCTCACCCGGTCAGGGTACAGATACGCAGTATTTT.

The V call is TRBV9, the J call TRBJ2-3; 11 nucleotides agree with TRBD2. V trimming: 6 bases; J trimming: 5 bases; junction bases outside the gene matches: 11. The length of the CDR3 is 16 residues. Looked up from germline, CDR1 is SGDLS and CDR2 is YYNGEE. The CDR3 loop is CASTPRSGGAGDTQYF. The CDR3 DNA is TGTGCCAGCACCCCACGTAGCGGGGGGGCTGGAGATACGCAGTATTTT.

The V and J genes are TRBV5-4 and TRBJ2-5, with 15 bases aligning to TRBD2. After removal of 4 bases from V and 6 bases from J, the junction contained 4 bases not matched to a gene. The CDR3 consists of 15 residues. Germline values: CDR1 SGHNT, CDR2 YYREEE (reference sequence). The CDR3 sequence is CASSGTSGRTQTQYF. DNA of the CDR3: TGTGCCAGCAGCGGGACTAGCGGGAGGACCCAGACCCAGTACTTC.

This chain uses TRBV7-2 with TRBJ1-1, with a weak D call TRBD1 (5 bases). CDR3 length equals 15 residues. Trimming removed 1 base from V and 5 bases from J, with 14 bases in between. Germline assignment: CDR1 SGHTA and CDR2 FQGNSA. The CDR3 DNA sequence: TGTGCCAGCAGCTTAGAAGGACAAGTAATAACTGAAGCTTTCTTT. This encodes CASSLEGQVITEAFF.

J is TRBJ2-1 and V is TRBV21-1; the table's D call, TRBD2, has no DNA check behind it. TRBV21-1 is tagged as a pseudogene. The CDR3 totals 15 residues. The CDR3 loop reads CASRLAERGYNEQFF. The CDR3 nucleotides are TGTGCCAGCAGACTAGCGGAGCGGGGGTACAATGAGCAGTTCTTC.

The chain combines TRBV11-2 with TRBJ2-5, with D unclear. CDR3 length equals 11 residues. Between the trimmed V and J ends, which lost 4 bases and 9 bases, there was a span of 9 bases. Germline lookup yields CDR1 SGHAT and CDR2 FQNNGV. This CDR3 reads CASSSRRSQYF. Here the CDR3 DNA reads TGTGCCAGCAGCTCCAGGCGTTCCCAGTACTTC.

CDR3 sequence reads: CASSPVGGRRTDTQYF. CDR3 nucleotide sequence: TGCGCCAGCAGCCCCGTGGGGGGAAGGAGAACAGATACGCAGTATTTT. This chain uses TRBV5-1 with TRBJ2-3; D possibly corresponds to TRBD2 (6 bases). V was shortened by 4 bases and J by 3 bases, with 18 bases between the two germline ends. CDR3 length: 16 residues. Germline lookup yields CDR1 SGHRS and CDR2 YFSETQ.

This chain links TRBV5-1 with TRBJ2-7; 7 positions match TRBD2. The CDR3 runs 14 residues. V was pared by 5 bases and J by 4 bases, with 9 bases of the junction left unmatched. CDR1 is SGHRS, CDR2 YFSETQ, per germline. Here the CDR3 reads CASRPGGGNYEQYF. CDR3 DNA: TGCGCCAGCAGGCCGGGGGGAGGAAATTACGAGCAGTACTTC.

The gene calls are TRBV5-1 and TRBJ1-2; tentatively, D is TRBD1 (6 bases). Trimming took 0 bases from V and 10 from J, leaving 10 bases between them. CDR1 and CDR2 from the germline V gene are SGHRS and YFSETQ. This CDR3 contains 12 residues. The CDR3 bases are TGCGCCAGCAGCTTGGATTGGACAGCCTACACCTTC. It encodes CASSLDWTAYTF.

J is TRBJ2-1 and V is TRBV10-3; 7 positions match TRBD1. CDR1 ENHRY and CDR2 SYGVKD come from the germline V gene. The CDR3 is made up of 14 amino acids. V trimming: 5 bases; J trimming: 5 bases; junction bases outside the gene matches: 6. The CDR3: CAISKGQQDNEQFF. The CDR3 nucleotides read TGTGCCATCAGTAAGGGACAGCAGGACAATGAGCAGTTCTTC.

The chain carries TRBV5-5 and TRBJ2-7, with TRBD2 as a possible D gene (5 bases). Between the trimmed V and J ends, which lost 4 bases and 3 bases, there was a span of 20 bases. Per the germline V gene, CDR1 is SGHKS and CDR2 is YYEKEE (reference sequence). This CDR3 is 16 amino acids long. The CDR3 DNA follows: TGTGCCAGCAGCATGGGAGTTCTATTAAGCCACTACGAGCAGTACTTC. It translates to CASSMGVLLSHYEQYF.

The rearrangement links TRBV25-1 to TRBJ2-5; 10 positions agree with TRBD1. Germline V gene sequence: CDR1 MGHDK, CDR2 SYGVNS. CDR3 size: 14 residues. V lost 2 bases, J lost 5 bases, and 2 bases stayed unmatched. The CDR3 DNA sequence: TGTGCCAGCAGTGAACGGGGACAGGGGGAGACCCAGTACTTC. It translates to CASSERGQGETQYF.

This sequence joins TRBV5-6 and TRBJ1-3, with D hard to call. Germline CDR1 reads SGHDT; CDR2 reads YYEEEE. CDR3 size: 14 residues. V was clipped by 5 bases and J by 1 base, with 10 bases between them. CDR3 region: CASRHTESGNTIYF. As DNA, the CDR3 is TGTGCCAGCAGACATACAGAATCTGGAAACACCATATATTTT. Using reference TRBV5-6 and TRBJ1-3 for the parts outside the CDR3, the full variable domain is DAGVTQSPTHLIKTRGQQVTLRCSPKSGHDTVSWYQQALGQGPQFIFQYYEEEERQRGNFPDRFSGHQFPNYSSELNVNALLLGDSALYLCASRHTESGNTIYFGEGSWLTVV.

The chain recombines TRBV6-5 with TRBJ2-1; tentative D call: TRBD1 (6 bases). V shed 6 bases and J shed 9 bases, with 12 bases lying between them. The CDR3 contains 12 residues. Germline V gene lookup returns CDR1 MNHEY and CDR2 SVGAGI. CDR3 in DNA: TGTGCCAGCAGGAACAGGGCCCGTGAGCAGTTCTTC. Translating it yields CASRNRAREQFF.

The chain carries TRBV30 and TRBJ2-1; D possibly corresponds to TRBD1 (6 bases). The germline V gene encodes CDR1 GTSNPN and CDR2 SVGIG (reference sequence). CDR3 length equals 18 residues. V was clipped by 1 base and J by 4 bases, with 23 bases between them. The CDR3 nucleotides read TGTGCCTGGAGTGGAACCCTCAGGGGACGGGGATCTTACAATGAGCAGTTCTTC. Residues: CAWSGTLRGRGSYNEQFF.

The chain has TRBV9 and TRBJ2-4, with 11 nucleotides matching TRBD2. The CDR3 consists of 20 residues. Losses at the gene ends were 0 bases for V and 3 bases for J; bases not matched to a gene: 14. Germline V gene lookup returns CDR1 SGDLS and CDR2 YYNGEE. DNA of the CDR3: TGTGCCAGCAGCGTAGGTTCGGAAGGTAGCGGGGGGGTGCACAAAAACATTCAGTACTTC. This sequence encodes CASSVGSEGSGGVHKNIQYF.

This rearrangement joins TRBV11-3 to TRBJ2-5, with TRBD1 matching 8 bases. The CDR3 totals 15 residues. The germline gives CDR1 SGHNT, CDR2 YENEEA. The V segment lost 1 base and the J segment 0 bases; nucleotides outside the gene matches: 1. CDR3 sequence: CASSLGTGYQETQYF. CDR3 DNA sequence: TGTGCCAGCAGCTTAGGGACAGGGTACCAAGAGACCCAGTACTTC.